These 26 T cell receptor beta chains originate from one sample sequenced in a study of low-dose radiotherapy and immunotherapy resistance in tumors. Alpha and beta chains were covered, as first-strand cDNA relied on TRAV- and TRBV-specific primers. TCRs underwent around 18 PCR cycles of amplification with a constant-region primer and V-primer adapter. TCRdb recomputed calls from the reads with MiXCR, one row per CDR3 protein. In the table there are roughly 14,000 distinct CDR3 sequences, more than 50% of which are singletons. The receptors were sampled from a human donor with advanced metastatic prostate, ovarian, gallbladder or colorectal cancer (not recorded which). This table probably holds off-target reads from a library built for another chain.

The V gene is TRBV5-4, the J gene TRBJ1-2; TRBD1 is a possible D gene (6 bases). CDR3 length equals 14 residues. Germline assignment: CDR1 SGHNT and CDR2 YYREEE (reference sequence). Trimming took off 5 bases at V and 5 bases at J, with 16 bases between the two ends. In DNA form, the CDR3 reads TGTGCCAGCAGTCCCGGGAGGGGGACTTATGGCTACACCTTC. This codes for CASSPGRGTYGYTF.

The CDR3 sequence: CASSLGRGPRTYGYTF. The DNA of the CDR3 is TGTGCCAGCAGTTTAGGTAGGGGGCCTCGGACCTATGGCTACACCTTC. The chain links TRBV28 to TRBJ1-2; the match to TRBD1 covers 7 bases. The CDR3 sequence is 16 residues long. Germline V gene lookup returns CDR1 MDHEN and CDR2 SYDVKM. The ends lost 2 bases at V and 4 bases at J; junction bases unmatched: 10.

This clonotype was observed once. The rearrangement uses TRBV28 and TRBJ1-4, with no clear D. From germline, CDR1 is MDHEN and CDR2 SYDVKM. Trimming pared 6 bases from V and 7 bases from J, leaving 9 bases between. There are 12 residues in the CDR3. For the CDR3, the DNA is TGTGCCAGCAGCCGGACGACTGAAAAACTGTTTTTT. Its translation is CASSRTTEKLFF.

The V call is TRBV14, the J call TRBJ2-3; D unclear. Trimming cost V 6 bases and J 3 bases, with 7 bases left between them. The germline V gene has CDR1 SGHDN and CDR2 FVKESK. CDR3 size: 12 residues. CDR3 sequence (DNA): TGTGCCAGCAGACGTAATACAGATACGCAGTATTTT. Translating gives CASRRNTDTQYF.

Sample share makes this clonotype medium-sized. The chain employs TRBV20-1 and TRBJ2-2, with D possibly being TRBD1 (5 bases). In germline, CDR1 is DFQATT, CDR2 SNEGSKA (reference sequence). V lost 1 base, J lost 7 bases, and 16 bases lay in between. The CDR3 spans 15 residues. The CDR3 nucleotides read TGCAGTGCTAGAGCGGCTGAGACAGACATCGGGGAGCTGTTTTTT. Protein product: CSARAAETDIGELFF.

This chain joins TRBV10-3 and TRBJ1-2; a weak D match, TRBD1 (5 bases). The CDR3 sequence is 15 residues long. Germline CDR1 ENHRY, CDR2 SYGVKD. With 5 bases removed from V and 0 bases from J, the gap between germline ends came to 13 bases. Here the CDR3 DNA reads TGTGCCATCAGTACCGGGACGGAGTCTAACTATGGCTACACCTTC. Its protein product is CAISTGTESNYGYTF.

V is TRBV6-5 and J is TRBJ2-6; D is undetermined. The CDR3 spans 17 residues. Trimming cost V 5 bases and J 0 bases, with 14 bases left between them. Per the germline V gene, CDR1 is MNHEY and CDR2 is SVGAGI. The CDR3 region has the DNA TGTGCCAGCAGTCGGGTGGGCGGCGACTCTGGGGCCAACGTCCTGACTTTC. Translating it yields CASSRVGGDSGANVLTF.

The chain links TRBV28 to TRBJ2-1; 14 bases align to TRBD2. The CDR3 has 15 residues. With 5 bases clipped from V and 4 bases from J, the junction kept 1 base outside the gene matches. Germline V gene lookup returns CDR1 MDHEN and CDR2 SYDVKM. The CDR3 DNA sequence: TGTGCCAGCAGTCGACTAGCGGGGGGGTACAATGAGCAGTTCTTC. It specifies CASSRLAGGYNEQFF.

The rearrangement links TRBV9 to TRBJ1-2, with TRBD1 matching 9 bases. J was trimmed by 8 bases and V by 3 bases; bases with no gene match: 5. Germline CDR1 reads SGDLS; CDR2 reads YYNGEE. CDR3 length: 13 residues. The CDR3 nucleotides read TGTGCCAGCAGCGACACAGGGGGCATAGGCTACACCTTC. Protein sequence: CASSDTGGIGYTF.

The chain couples TRBV5-1 to TRBJ2-2; unclear D gene. This CDR3 has 13 residues. CDR1 SGHRS and CDR2 YFSETQ come from the germline V gene. Trimming removed 0 bases at V and 5 bases at J, with 5 bases between. CDR3 DNA: TGCGCCAGCAGCTTGGTGGCTACCGGGGAGCTGTTTTTT. Translated: CASSLVATGELFF.

V is TRBV11-2 and J is TRBJ2-1; D might be TRBD2 (5 bases). This CDR3 is built from 13 residues. Germline V gene data show CDR1 as SGHAT and CDR2 as FQNNGV. The V gene lost 3 bases and the J gene lost 9 bases, with 12 bases spanning the gap. CDR3 in amino acids: CASSLVLEGEQFF. CDR3 in DNA: TGTGCCAGCAGCTTGGTACTAGAGGGTGAGCAGTTCTTC.

This clonotype was seen only once. This chain connects TRBV28 to TRBJ1-5; D call uncertain. The CDR3 extends over 16 amino acids. The ends were cut back, 7 bases at V and 0 bases at J, with 16 bases in the middle. The V gene's germline CDR1 is MDHEN and CDR2 SYDVKM. The CDR3 sequence: CASIQQNLYSNQPQHF. For the CDR3, the DNA is TGTGCCAGCATCCAACAGAACCTATATAGCAATCAGCCCCAGCATTTT.

The rearrangement links TRBV19 to TRBJ1-4, with D unresolved. The CDR3 is 15 residues long. Trimming took off 6 bases at V and 7 bases at J, with 18 bases between the two ends. From germline, CDR1 is LNHDA and CDR2 SQIVND (reference sequence). The CDR3 region is CASSLRGGGGEKLFF. The CDR3 bases are TGTGCCAGTAGCCTCCGGGGTGGTGGTGGTGAAAAACTGTTTTTT. Using reference TRBV19 and TRBJ1-4 for the parts outside the CDR3, the full variable domain is DGGITQSPKYLFRKEGQNVTLSCEQNLNHDAMYWYRQDPGQGLRLIYYSQIVNDFQKGDIAEGYSVSREKKESFPLTVTSAQKNPTAFYLCASSLRGGGGEKLFFGSGTQLSVL.

The table lists this clonotype with a count of one. The chain joins TRBV11-1 to TRBJ2-7; D remains unclear. Looked up from germline, CDR1 is SGHAT and CDR2 is FQDESV (reference sequence). This CDR3 has 14 residues. V lost 2 bases, J lost 4 bases, and 12 bases lay in between. The CDR3 DNA is TGTGCCAGCAGCTTATCAGGTCCTGTTTACGAGCAGTACTTC. Its protein is CASSLSGPVYEQYF.

The V call is TRBV28, the J call TRBJ1-1, with D possibly being TRBD1 (6 bases). The CDR3 has 14 residues. The V and J ends lost 5 bases and 4 bases respectively, with 14 bases between them. The germline gives CDR1 MDHEN, CDR2 SYDVKM. The CDR3 sequence is CASSQRQGSTEAFF. CDR3 coding DNA: TGTGCCAGCAGTCAAAGGCAGGGGAGCACTGAAGCTTTCTTT.

This sequence joins TRBV12-3 or TRBV12-4 and TRBJ1-6; no clear D gene. The ends were cut back, 2 bases at V and 9 bases at J, with 11 bases in the middle. This CDR3 has 14 residues. CDR3 loop: CASSLYVEGSPLHF. CDR3 sequence (DNA): TGTGCCAGCAGTTTATACGTCGAGGGTTCACCCCTCCACTTT.

This sequence joins TRBV20-1 and TRBJ2-1, with a weak D call TRBD2 (6 bases). Trimming pared 3 bases from V and 1 base from J, leaving 13 bases between. Germline V gives CDR1 DFQATT, CDR2 SNEGSKA (reference sequence). This CDR3 spans 15 amino acids. Here the CDR3 reads CSASPPGVSYNEQFF. The CDR3 DNA reads TGCAGTGCTAGTCCCCCGGGAGTATCCTACAATGAGCAGTTCTTC.

The table lists this clonotype with a few counts. This chain joins TRBV29-1 and TRBJ2-3; D tentatively fits TRBD1 or TRBD2 (6 bases each). CDR1 is SQVTM and CDR2 is ANQGSEA in the germline V gene. The CDR3 sequence is 15 residues long. Trimming removed 6 bases from V and 6 bases from J, with 22 bases in between. In DNA form, the CDR3 reads TGCAGCGTCCCCATGTGGGTCGGGGGCGAGGATACGCAGTATTTT. This codes for CSVPMWVGGEDTQYF.

The V call is TRBV29-1, the J call TRBJ2-1; TRBD1 aligns across 7 bases. After removal of 6 bases from V and 2 bases from J, the junction contained 4 bases not matched to a gene. CDR1 and CDR2 from the germline V gene are SQVTM and ANQGSEA. CDR3 length equals 13 residues. This CDR3 is CSVRQGTYNEQFF. The CDR3 bases are TGCAGCGTCCGACAGGGAACCTACAATGAGCAGTTCTTC.

CDR3 in amino acids: CASSQQGEEYTEAFF. The CDR3 DNA follows: TGCGCCAGCAGCCAACAGGGGGAGGAGTACACTGAAGCTTTCTTT. The V call is TRBV5-1, the J call TRBJ1-1, with 8 bases that match TRBD1. Trimming took 4 bases from V and 3 from J; bases not matched to a gene: 8. The CDR3 consists of 15 residues. Germline V gene sequence: CDR1 SGHRS, CDR2 YFSETQ. Looking up the rest from reference TRBV5-1 and TRBJ1-1 gives the full variable domain: KAGVTQTPRYLIKTRGQQVTLSCSPISGHRSVSWYQQTPGQGLQFLFEYFSETQRNKGNFPGRFSGRQFSNSRSEMNVSTLELGDSALYLCASSQQGEEYTEAFFGQGTRLTVV.

Comments on this clonotype: Germline is not matched at one junction end, which may reflect a read error. The CDR3 is CASQLGTRPNYDEQFF. CDR3 nucleotide sequence: TGTGCCAGCCAGCTTGGGACTAGGCCTAACTACGATGAGCAGTTCTTC. This rearrangement joins TRBV5-6 to TRBJ2-1, with 8 bases lining up with TRBD2. The CDR3 is 16 amino acids. CDR1 is SGHDT and CDR2 is YYEEEE in the germline V gene.

This rearrangement joins TRBV9 to TRBJ1-1; D is unresolved. Deletions cut 2 bases from V and 1 base from J, with 9 bases between. The CDR3 is 14 residues long. Germline loops: CDR1 SGDLS, CDR2 YYNGEE. CDR3 residues: CASSVSWGNTEAFF. The CDR3 DNA reads TGTGCCAGCAGCGTTTCGTGGGGGAACACTGAAGCTTTCTTT.

The chain employs TRBV6-1 and TRBJ1-2; TRBD1 might be the D (5 bases). The ends were cut back, 6 bases at V and 1 base at J, with 9 bases in the middle. The CDR3 extends over 13 amino acids. Germline CDR1 and CDR2: MNHNS and SASEGT. CDR3 sequence: CASSLDSNYGYTF. Written as DNA, the CDR3 is TGTGCCAGCAGCCTAGACAGTAACTATGGCTACACCTTC.

V and J are TRBV19 and TRBJ1-5; tentative D call: TRBD1 (6 bases). CDR3 length equals 15 residues. From germline, CDR1 is LNHDA and CDR2 SQIVND (reference sequence). Trimming stripped 3 bases from V and 6 bases from J, with 15 bases between. Written as DNA, the CDR3 is TGTGCCAGTAGTATGGGCCGGGGCAGGGGTCAGCCCCAGCATTTT. It translates to CASSMGRGRGQPQHF.

The V gene is TRBV7-2, the J gene TRBJ2-7, with TRBD2 matching over 8 bases. Trimming removed 8 bases from V and 2 bases from J; junction bases left unmatched: 8. The CDR3 length is 14 residues. CDR1 is SGHTA, CDR2 FQGNSA, per germline. The CDR3 coding sequence is TGTGCCAGCGCTGTAAGCGGGGGAGCCTACGAGCAGTACTTC. Translating it yields CASAVSGGAYEQYF.

The chain employs TRBV6-2 or TRBV6-3 and TRBJ2-7, with a possible D match to TRBD2 (7 bases). The CDR3 runs to 15 residues. Per germline, CDR1 MNHEY and CDR2 SVGEGT. V was clipped by 5 bases and J by 4 bases, with 18 bases between them. The CDR3, as DNA: TGTGCCAGCAGTCCCCGTGCCGGGGGGCCGTACGAGCAGTACTTC. Protein product: CASSPRAGGPYEQYF.